These 17 T cell receptor beta chains originate from one sample sequenced in a study of shared clonotypes between healthy human individuals. Measured with immunoSEQ multiplex PCR; TCRdb has only the in-frame clones, and not every one. The sample yields some 1.5 million clones, 95% to 99% seen once. The sample was naive CD4+ T cells sorted from blood. Indicated subset: CD45RA+ positively selected. The origin of the receptors is a young man in good health.

This clone was detected only once. The J gene is TRBJ2-2, the V gene TRBV29-1; D gene uncertain. Germline assignment: CDR1 SQVTM and CDR2 ANQGSEA. The CDR3 totals 13 residues. V lost 4 bases and J 1 base, leaving 7 bases between the germline ends. DNA for the CDR3: TGCAGCGTTGGTCGGCAGAACACCGGGGAGCTGTTTTTT. Residues: CSVGRQNTGELFF.

For the CDR3, the DNA is TGTGCCAGTAGTACCCTAGCAGTCCCTGACGAGCAGTACTTC. Protein: CASSTLAVPDEQYF. The rearrangement joins TRBV19 to TRBJ2-7; perhaps TRBD2 as D (5 bases). The V gene lost 4 bases and the J gene lost 5 bases, with 15 bases spanning the gap. The CDR3 has 14 residues. Germline CDR1 is LNHDA and CDR2 is SQIVND (reference sequence).

This clone was detected once. The chain is built from TRBV5-4 and TRBJ2-7; 8 bases match TRBD2. The trim removed 0 bases at V and 6 bases at J, leaving 8 bases unmatched. This CDR3 contains 15 residues. Germline CDR1 and CDR2: SGHNT and YYREEE (reference sequence). CDR3 DNA: TGTGCCAGCAGCTTGGATACTAGCGGTGTCGGCGAGCAGTACTTC. This translates into CASSLDTSGVGEQYF.

V is TRBV6-5 and J is TRBJ2-2, with D perhaps TRBD1 (5 bases). The V gene's germline CDR1 is MNHEY and CDR2 SVGAGI. V was pared by 6 bases and J by 8 bases, with 16 bases between. CDR3 size: 14 residues. CDR3 sequence reads: CASSLGHSTGELFF. The DNA for the CDR3 is TGTGCCAGCAGCCTCGGACACAGCACGGGGGAGCTGTTTTTT.

This clone was seen once. The rearrangement links TRBV18 to TRBJ1-1; TRBD1 matches 9 bases. With 0 bases clipped from V and 7 bases from J, the junction kept 9 bases outside the gene matches. Germline-derived CDR1 and CDR2 are KGHSH and LQKENI. The CDR3 totals 16 residues. The CDR3 sequence: CASSPPNTGGEGEAFF. The CDR3 DNA sequence: TGTGCCAGCTCACCACCCAATACAGGGGGCGAAGGTGAAGCTTTCTTT.

The chain carries TRBV7-8 and TRBJ2-1; TRBD2 aligns across 14 bases. The ends lost 5 bases at V and 9 bases at J; junction bases unmatched: 6. Germline CDR1 and CDR2: SGHVS and FQNEAQ. This CDR3 comprises 15 residues. The CDR3, as DNA: TGTGCCAGCAGCGTTGGGACTAGCGGGAGTCTTGAGCAGTTCTTC. It codes for CASSVGTSGSLEQFF.

The CDR3 DNA sequence: TGTGCCAGCAGCTGGGCAGGGGGGGAGTACAATGAGCAGTTCTTC. Translation: CASSWAGGEYNEQFF. The chain links TRBV11-2 to TRBJ2-1, with D tentatively TRBD1 or TRBD2 (7 bases each). The CDR3 runs to 15 residues. V lost 4 bases to trimming and J lost 4 bases, with 14 bases between them. CDR1 and CDR2 (germline): SGHAT, FQNNGV.

The chain employs TRBV2 and TRBJ2-7, with D unclear. CDR3 size: 12 residues. Trimming took off 0 bases at V and 8 bases at J, with 8 bases between the two ends. Germline assignment: CDR1 SNHLY and CDR2 FYNNEI. The CDR3, as DNA: TGTGCCAGCAGTGAAGCTCCTATTAAGCAGTACTTC. This encodes CASSEAPIKQYF.

This clone is a singleton in its sample. The genes are TRBV28 and TRBJ1-5; TRBD1 matches 8 bases. CDR3 size: 14 residues. Looked up from germline, CDR1 is MDHEN and CDR2 is SYDVKM. After removal of 8 bases from V and 5 bases from J, the junction contained 8 bases not matched to a gene. The CDR3 region is CASESDRGYQPQHF. CDR3 DNA sequence: TGTGCCAGCGAGAGTGACAGGGGCTATCAGCCCCAGCATTTT.

The chain joins TRBV5-1 to TRBJ1-4; D unclear. V dropped 0 bases and J dropped 6 bases, with 6 bases sitting between them. Germline CDR1 and CDR2: SGHRS and YFSETQ. The CDR3 has 13 amino acids. The CDR3 region is CASSLVADEKLFF. CDR3 DNA: TGCGCCAGCAGCTTGGTGGCTGATGAAAAACTGTTTTTT.

This clone was recorded once. The chain uses TRBV10-2 and TRBJ1-1; D uncertain. Deletions cut 10 bases from V and 5 bases from J, with 14 bases between. The CDR3 is made up of 12 amino acids. Germline assignment: CDR1 WSHSY and CDR2 SAAADI. DNA for the CDR3: TGCGCCACCAAGCAGAGTCCTACTGAAGCTTTCTTT. It translates to CATKQSPTEAFF.

This chain links TRBV15 with TRBJ2-5; D possibly corresponds to TRBD2 (5 bases). Germline assignment: CDR1 LNHNV and CDR2 YYDKDF (reference sequence). Trimming left V 1 base short and J 7 bases short, with 10 bases between. This CDR3 is 13 amino acids long. The CDR3 DNA sequence: TGTGCCACCAGCAGAGTCGGGAAAGGGACCCAGTACTTC. Translated, it gives CATSRVGKGTQYF.

V and J are TRBV7-2 and TRBJ2-1; D gene unclear. V lost 6 bases to trimming and J lost 5 bases, with 17 bases between them. CDR1 is SGHTA and CDR2 is FQGNSA in the germline V gene. The CDR3 is 15 residues long. In DNA, the CDR3 is TGTGCCAGCAGTTCTAGTCCGACGGCGAACAATGAGCAGTTCTTC. Its translation is CASSSSPTANNEQFF.

The gene calls are TRBV5-1 and TRBJ2-5, with 15 nucleotides matching TRBD2. The CDR3 loop spans 16 amino acids. The V gene's germline CDR1 is SGHRS and CDR2 YFSETQ. V gave up 4 bases and J gave up 5 bases; unmatched junction bases: 6. CDR3 sequence reads: CASSTGLAGGAETQYF. In DNA form, the CDR3 reads TGCGCCAGCAGCACGGGACTAGCGGGGGGCGCGGAGACCCAGTACTTC.

This sequence joins TRBV18 and TRBJ1-4; D remains ambiguous. This CDR3 region has 13 residues. The V gene lost 8 bases and the J gene lost 6 bases, with 13 bases spanning the gap. Per germline, CDR1 KGHSH and CDR2 LQKENI. The CDR3 DNA reads TGTGCCAGCCGCCGAAGGGCAGATGAAAAACTGTTTTTT. It is translated as CASRRRADEKLFF.

The chain recombines TRBV18 with TRBJ2-2; D possibly corresponds to TRBD1 (5 bases). Germline CDR1 is KGHSH and CDR2 is LQKENI. The CDR3 has 16 residues. V was pared by 6 bases and J by 0 bases, with 14 bases between. Here the CDR3 reads CASSPRQNSNTGELFF. The CDR3 DNA sequence: TGTGCCAGCTCCCCTCGACAGAATTCGAACACCGGGGAGCTGTTTTTT. Combining the CDR3 with reference TRBV18 and TRBJ2-2 gives the whole variable domain NAGVMQNPRHLVRRRGQEARLRCSPMKGHSHVYWYRQLPEEGLKFMVYLQKENIIDESGMPKERFSAEFPKEGPSILRIQQVVRGDSAAYFCASSPRQNSNTGELFFGEGSRLTVL.

The J gene is TRBJ1-1, the V gene TRBV7-2; D ambiguous. Trimming took off 2 bases at V and 0 bases at J, with 13 bases between the two ends. This CDR3 contains 16 residues. Germline V gene data show CDR1 as SGHTA and CDR2 as FQGNSA. CDR3 loop: CASSLWGGALNTEAFF. The CDR3 nucleotides read TGTGCCAGCAGCTTATGGGGAGGAGCTCTGAACACTGAAGCTTTCTTT.